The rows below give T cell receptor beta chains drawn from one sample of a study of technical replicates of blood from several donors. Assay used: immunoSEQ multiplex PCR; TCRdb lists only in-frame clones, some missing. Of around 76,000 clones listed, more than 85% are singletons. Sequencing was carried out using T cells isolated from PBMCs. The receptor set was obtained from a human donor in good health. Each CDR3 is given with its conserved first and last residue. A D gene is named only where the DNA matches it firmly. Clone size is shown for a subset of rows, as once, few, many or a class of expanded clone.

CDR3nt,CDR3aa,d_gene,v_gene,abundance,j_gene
TGTGCCAGCAGCTTGAGGGGCAGGGGGTCCCCTGAAGCTTTCTTT,CASSLRGRGSPEAFF,TRBD1,TRBV5-4,-,TRBJ1-1
TGTGCCTGGACTTTAGGGGACATCAACACCTTC,CAWTLGDINTF,-,TRBV30,once,TRBJ1-2
TGTGCCAGCAGTCCTGGTAGTGCTGCTGAAGCTTTCTTT,CASSPGSAAEAFF,-,TRBV6-6,-,TRBJ1-1
TGTGCCAGCAGCTTAACAGGGCTCAATCAGCCCCAGCATTTT,CASSLTGLNQPQHF,-,TRBV11-2,-,TRBJ1-5
TGCGCCAGCAGCGAAGGGGGATCTGGCTACACCTTC,CASSEGGSGYTF,-,TRBV5-1,once,TRBJ1-2
TGTGCCAGCAGCGTAGGACTAGCGGGGGGGGCCCCTGGTACGCAGTATTTT,CASSVGLAGGAPGTQYF,TRBD2,TRBV9,-,TRBJ2-3
TGTGCCAGCAGTTTATCGAGTACAGGGGGCCAACAGCCCCAGCATTTT,CASSLSSTGGQQPQHF,TRBD1,TRBV27,-,TRBJ1-5
TGTGCCAGCCGCCGGGACATAAAAAATTCACCCCTCCACTTT,CASRRDIKNSPLHF,-,TRBV6-1,-,TRBJ1-6
TGTGCCAGCAGCAGGCGGGACAGACGCACAGATACGCAGTATTTT,CASSRRDRRTDTQYF,-,TRBV11-2,-,TRBJ2-3
TGTGCCAGCATTGAAAGGACAGGGAAAACAGGGGCAAACACCATATATTTT,CASIERTGKTGANTIYF,TRBD1,TRBV28,-,TRBJ1-3
TGTGCCAGCAGCGCACTAGTAGCTAGAGCGAACACCGGGGAGCTGTTTTTT,CASSALVARANTGELFF,-,TRBV4-2,few,TRBJ2-2
TGCAGCGTTGATACCGGGAGCAGGGATACGCAGTATTTT,CSVDTGSRDTQYF,-,TRBV29-1,-,TRBJ2-3
TGCGCCAGCAGATTTGGAGACAGCTACGAGCAGTACTTC,CASRFGDSYEQYF,-,TRBV5-1,-,TRBJ2-7
TGTGCCACCAGCAGAGAGTGGACAGGGGTTCAGACCCAGTACTTC,CATSREWTGVQTQYF,TRBD1,TRBV15,-,TRBJ2-5
TGTGCCAGCACCGGAACAGGAATTCAGCCCCAGCATTTT,CASTGTGIQPQHF,-,TRBV7-8,-,TRBJ1-5
TGTGCCTGGAGTATGGGGGCGCCTGGAAACACCATATATTTT,CAWSMGAPGNTIYF,-,TRBV30,-,TRBJ1-3
TGTGCCAGCAGCTTAGCGCGGGTCCTAGCGGGAGGCTCCGCGAACACCGGGGAGCTGTTTTTT,CASSLARVLAGGSANTGELFF,TRBD2,TRBV7-8,once,TRBJ2-2
TGTGCCAGCAGCCCTGGCCCGACTAGCGGCGGCACAGATACGCAGTATTTT,CASSPGPTSGGTDTQYF,TRBD2,TRBV7-6,once,TRBJ2-3
TGCGCCAGCAGACCAGAACCTGGACAGGGAACTGTGGAAGCTTTCTTT,CASRPEPGQGTVEAFF,TRBD1,TRBV4-1,once,TRBJ1-1
TGTGCCAGCAGCGCCAGTACAGGGCCCTCATACAATGAGCAGTTCTTC,CASSASTGPSYNEQFF,-,TRBV9,-,TRBJ2-1